Listed here are 32 T cell receptor beta chains from one sample, sequenced in a study of shared clonotypes between healthy human individuals. Using immunoSEQ multiplex PCR, the repertoire was profiled, and TCRdb retains in-frame clones only, with some absent. This sample has some 2 million clones; 95% occur once, and the top ten carry 0.13%. Sequenced: naive CD4+ T cells sorted from blood. Documented subset: CD45RA+ positively selected. These receptors were collected from a man between 18 and 29 years old in good health.

The chain combines TRBV5-4 with TRBJ1-3; a possible D gene is TRBD1 (5 bases). This CDR3 contains 16 residues. Between the trimmed V and J ends, which lost 0 bases and 8 bases, there was a span of 18 bases. CDR1 SGHNT and CDR2 YYREEE come from the germline V gene (reference sequence). The CDR3 DNA follows: TGTGCCAGCAGCTTGGACCGGGGCCAGGCTGAATACACCATATATTTT. It translates to CASSLDRGQAEYTIYF.

In the case of this clone: At one of its ends the junction is not consistent with the germline gene, which may arise from a read error. The chain combines TRBV18 with TRBJ1-4; possibly TRBD1 for D (5 bases). The CDR3 runs 15 residues. Germline V gene sequence: CDR1 KGHSH, CDR2 LQKENI. CDR3 amino acids: CACSLLSREDEKLFF. As DNA, the CDR3 is TGTGCCTGCTCACTCCTATCCAGGGAAGATGAAAAACTGTTTTTT. The variable domain in full, with the rest retrieved from reference TRBV18 and TRBJ1-4, is NAGVMQNPRHLVRRRGQEARLRCSPMKGHSHVYWYRQLPEEGLKFMVYLQKENIIDESGMPKERFSAEFPKEGPSILRIQQVVRGDSAAYFCACSLLSREDEKLFFGSGTQLSVL.

The J gene is TRBJ2-1, the V gene TRBV18; D remains ambiguous. The length of the CDR3 is 13 residues. Germline CDR1 reads KGHSH; CDR2 reads LQKENI. Deletions cut 8 bases from V and 4 bases from J, with 12 bases between. The CDR3: CASLMGIYNEQFF. The CDR3 bases are TGTGCCAGCCTTATGGGGATTTACAATGAGCAGTTCTTC.

The J gene is TRBJ1-3, the V gene TRBV9; tentative D call: TRBD1 (5 bases). The CDR3 is made up of 15 amino acids. Germline V CDR1 and CDR2: SGDLS, YYNGEE. Trimming left V 4 bases short and J 0 bases short, with 11 bases between. CDR3 sequence reads: CASSLDRFSGNTIYF. In DNA, the CDR3 is TGTGCCAGCAGCCTTGACAGATTCTCTGGAAACACCATATATTTT.

This clone has a single count. The chain joins TRBV11-3 to TRBJ2-1, with TRBD1 identical over 9 bases. The CDR3 is 14 amino acids. The V and J ends lost 5 bases and 9 bases, in that order; junction bases with no gene match: 8. Germline V gives CDR1 SGHNT, CDR2 YENEEA. As DNA, the CDR3 is TGTGCCAGCAGCCACCGGGACAGGGACCCTGAGCAGTTCTTC. Translating it yields CASSHRDRDPEQFF.

The chain couples TRBV30 to TRBJ2-5; D remains ambiguous. Germline V CDR1 and CDR2: GTSNPN, SVGIG (reference sequence). The V and J ends lost 0 bases and 5 bases respectively, with 13 bases between them. This CDR3 region has 14 residues. CDR3 sequence reads: CAWSVSPGAETQYF. CDR3 coding DNA: TGTGCCTGGAGTGTATCCCCGGGTGCGGAGACCCAGTACTTC.

The V gene is TRBV29-1, the J gene TRBJ2-3, with D unresolved. This CDR3 comprises 12 residues. Trimming shortened V by 3 bases and J by 6 bases, and 10 bases separated the two germline ends. Per germline, CDR1 SQVTM and CDR2 ANQGSEA. The CDR3 protein is CSVENMRDTQYF. The CDR3 coding sequence is TGCAGCGTTGAGAATATGCGGGATACGCAGTATTTT.

CDR3 nucleotide sequence: TGTGCCACCGTCCCCGGGGCGCGGGGCACTGAAGCTTTCTTT. It is translated as CATVPGARGTEAFF. The rearrangement joins TRBV10-3 to TRBJ1-1; possibly TRBD1 for D (5 bases). The CDR3 loop spans 14 amino acids. Trimming stripped 10 bases from V and 4 bases from J, with 19 bases between. Germline CDR1 ENHRY, CDR2 SYGVKD.

The chain employs TRBV6-5 and TRBJ1-2, with D tentatively TRBD1 (5 bases). Trimming took 2 bases from V and 2 from J, leaving 12 bases between them. The length of the CDR3 is 15 residues. Germline CDR1 and CDR2: MNHEY and SVGAGI. The CDR3 here is CASSYQIGANYGYTF. CDR3 nucleotide sequence: TGTGCCAGCAGTTACCAAATAGGGGCGAACTATGGCTACACCTTC.

The genes are TRBV5-4 and TRBJ1-2; TRBD1 is a possible D gene (5 bases). Looked up from germline, CDR1 is SGHNT and CDR2 is YYREEE (reference sequence). The V end lost 6 bases, the J end lost 5 bases, and 14 bases lay between the germline ends. This CDR3 is built from 13 residues. CDR3 amino acids: CASNSGAGYGYTF. CDR3 bases: TGTGCCAGCAACTCCGGGGCAGGGTATGGCTACACCTTC.

This sequence joins TRBV5-1 and TRBJ2-5; D possibly corresponds to TRBD2 (6 bases). Trimming took off 1 base at V and 1 base at J, with 14 bases between the two ends. There are 16 residues in the CDR3. Germline V gives CDR1 SGHRS, CDR2 YFSETQ. CDR3 loop: CASSLTPRGAQETQYF. The DNA of the CDR3 is TGCGCCAGCAGCTTGACCCCCCGCGGGGCCCAAGAGACCCAGTACTTC.

A remark on this clone: At one end the junction does not follow the germline gene, possibly because of a read error. The chain employs TRBV2 and TRBJ1-6; the match to TRBD1 covers 8 bases. Germline V lookup: CDR1 SNHLY, CDR2 FYNNEI. This CDR3 is built from 14 residues. The CDR3 protein is CASSGQGYNSPLHF. The CDR3 DNA is TGTGCCAGTAGTGGACAGGGCTATAATTCACCCCTCCACTTT.

The V and J genes are TRBV4-1 and TRBJ2-2; D ambiguous. Germline CDR1 reads MGHRA; CDR2 reads YSYEKL. This CDR3 contains 14 residues. Trimming shortened V by 7 bases and J by 7 bases, and 16 bases separated the two germline ends. This chain's CDR3 is CASTFSPAVGELFF. The CDR3 DNA reads TGCGCCAGCACCTTTTCGCCAGCAGTCGGGGAGCTGTTTTTT.

The chain has TRBV19 and TRBJ2-4, with D perhaps TRBD1 or TRBD2 (5 bases each). CDR1 and CDR2 from the germline V gene are LNHDA and SQIVND (reference sequence). The CDR3 runs to 15 residues. V lost 3 bases, J lost 7 bases, and 16 bases lay in between. The CDR3 DNA is TGTGCCAGTAGTATTGGGACGCCGGTCATCAACATTCAGTACTTC. It translates to CASSIGTPVINIQYF.

CDR3: CASSSTQAVKGANGYTF. In DNA form, the CDR3 reads TGTGCCAGCAGCTCCACCCAAGCGGTGAAGGGGGCGAATGGCTACACCTTC. J is TRBJ1-2 and V is TRBV27, with TRBD1 matching 7 bases. This CDR3 has 17 residues. V was pared by 6 bases and J by 6 bases, with 19 bases of the junction left unmatched. CDR1 MNHEY and CDR2 SMNVEV come from the germline V gene (reference sequence).

The sample holds a few counts of this clone. The V gene is TRBV10-2, the J gene TRBJ1-2; D perhaps matches TRBD1 (6 bases). The germline V and J ends were trimmed by 0 bases and 9 bases, with 11 bases remaining between them. The length of the CDR3 is 13 residues. CDR1 WSHSY and CDR2 SAAADI come from the germline V gene. The DNA of the CDR3 is TGCGCCAGCAGTGAGTCGGCGGGGGCTCGCTACACCTTC. This encodes CASSESAGARYTF.

This clone was seen ten or more times. The chain carries TRBV6-5 and TRBJ1-5; no firm D call. Germline-derived CDR1 and CDR2 are MNHEY and SVGAGI. This CDR3 spans 15 amino acids. Trimming cost V 2 bases and J 2 bases, with 10 bases left between them. The DNA of the CDR3 is TGTGCCAGCAGTTACACGGAGGGAGGCAATCAGCCCCAGCATTTT. Its translation: CASSYTEGGNQPQHF.

The sample holds a few counts of this clone. The chain carries TRBV30 and TRBJ1-5, with 9 bases lining up with TRBD1. The V gene end was trimmed by 2 bases and the J gene end by 11 bases; junction bases not matched to a gene: 10. The CDR3 consists of 14 residues. From germline, CDR1 is GTSNPN and CDR2 SVGIG (reference sequence). The CDR3 protein is CAWSPQGQGTAQHF. The DNA for the CDR3 is TGTGCCTGGAGTCCTCAGGGACAGGGCACGGCCCAGCATTTT.

V usage is TRBV5-1 and J usage is TRBJ2-7, with a tentative D call TRBD2 (5 bases). Trimming stripped 2 bases from V and 5 bases from J, with 11 bases between. CDR1 SGHRS and CDR2 YFSETQ come from the germline V gene. The length of the CDR3 is 13 residues. CDR3 nucleotides: TGCGCCAGCAGCTTTACTAGTACCCACGAGCAGTACTTC. It encodes CASSFTSTHEQYF.

V is TRBV19 and J is TRBJ2-6; D gene ambiguous. Between the trimmed V and J ends, which lost 8 bases and 2 bases, there was a span of 10 bases. There are 14 residues in the CDR3. Per germline, CDR1 LNHDA and CDR2 SQIVND (reference sequence). CDR3 in DNA: TGTGCCAGTTGTGTCCAAACTGGGGCCAACGTCCTGACTTTC. Protein product: CASCVQTGANVLTF.

This rearrangement joins TRBV4-3 to TRBJ1-4; tentatively, D is TRBD1 (5 bases). The germline gives CDR1 LGHNA, CDR2 YSLEER. The CDR3 sequence is 15 residues long. V was clipped by 1 base and J by 2 bases, with 8 bases between them. The DNA of the CDR3 is TGCGCCAGCAGCCAAGCCGGGGGGACTAATGAAAAACTGTTTTTT. Protein sequence: CASSQAGGTNEKLFF.

The rearrangement joins TRBV4-1 to TRBJ2-7; D not certain. The CDR3 totals 17 residues. Germline lookup yields CDR1 MGHRA and CDR2 YSYEKL. Trimming cost V 4 bases and J 0 bases, with 19 bases left between them. The CDR3 loop reads CASSPHKWTESSYEQYF. The CDR3 nucleotides read TGCGCCAGCAGCCCTCACAAGTGGACGGAGAGCTCCTACGAGCAGTACTTC.

The chain links TRBV4-3 to TRBJ2-5; 10 nucleotides align to TRBD2. The germline gives CDR1 LGHNA, CDR2 YSLEER. The CDR3 runs 17 residues. V was clipped by 0 bases and J by 5 bases; unmatched bases: 9. The DNA for the CDR3 is TGCGCCAGCAGCCAAGAGGGAGTAGCGGGAGGTTGGGAGACCCAGTACTTC. It specifies CASSQEGVAGGWETQYF.

This chain connects TRBV2 to TRBJ1-6, with TRBD1 as a possible D gene (5 bases). Trimming shortened V by 2 bases and J by 8 bases, and 13 bases separated the two germline ends. Germline CDR1 is SNHLY and CDR2 is FYNNEI. CDR3 size: 15 residues. The CDR3 reads CASSELGPEYSPLHF. The CDR3, as DNA: TGTGCCAGCAGTGAATTGGGACCCGAATATTCACCCCTCCACTTT.

The chain is built from TRBV7-9 and TRBJ2-2, with TRBD2 identical over 10 bases. The J segment lost 7 bases and the V segment lost 0 bases, leaving 8 bases of the junction unmatched. This CDR3 has 17 amino acids. From germline, CDR1 is SEHNR and CDR2 FQNEAQ (reference sequence). The CDR3 DNA reads as TGTGCCAGCAGCTTAGCCCCCCTAGCGGGAGTAAGCGGGGAGCTGTTTTTT. This codes for CASSLAPLAGVSGELFF.

The sample holds one count of this clone. In DNA, the CDR3 is TGTGCCAGCAGCTTTACGGGGGGGGAGTACGAGCAGTACTTC. Its translation: CASSFTGGEYEQYF. This chain connects TRBV7-2 to TRBJ2-7; TRBD2 agrees at 8 bases. Germline V gene sequence: CDR1 SGHTA, CDR2 FQGNSA. Trimming at V came to 3 bases and at J to 4 bases, leaving 5 bases not matched to a gene. The CDR3 covers 14 residues.

The chain is built from TRBV6-1 and TRBJ2-3; TRBD2 agrees at 8 bases. The length of the CDR3 is 14 residues. Germline CDR1 and CDR2: MNHNS and SASEGT. The J segment lost 1 base and the V segment lost 7 bases, leaving 4 bases of the junction unmatched. CDR3 loop: CASTMTSGTDTQYF. CDR3 DNA: TGTGCCAGCACCATGACTAGCGGCACAGATACGCAGTATTTT.

The rearrangement uses TRBV7-2 and TRBJ2-7; D might be TRBD1 or TRBD2, each matching 5 bases. The CDR3 totals 14 residues. V was pared by 2 bases and J by 5 bases, with 13 bases between. In germline, CDR1 is SGHTA, CDR2 FQGNSA. CDR3 region: CASSLYTGLNEQYF. The CDR3 DNA reads TGTGCCAGCAGCTTATATACAGGACTTAACGAGCAGTACTTC.

The chain uses TRBV6-1 and TRBJ2-7; D perhaps matches TRBD2 (6 bases). The CDR3 is 15 residues long. Trimming cost V 7 bases and J 5 bases, with 21 bases left between them. CDR1 is MNHNS and CDR2 is SASEGT in the germline V gene. The CDR3 sequence: CASNEGRTSPHEQYF. CDR3 coding DNA: TGTGCCAGCAACGAGGGTCGTACTAGCCCCCACGAGCAGTACTTC.

The gene calls are TRBV19 and TRBJ2-7; TRBD1 matches 12 bases. From germline, CDR1 is LNHDA and CDR2 SQIVND (reference sequence). The J segment lost 5 bases and the V segment lost 9 bases, leaving 14 bases of the junction unmatched. There are 16 residues in the CDR3. CDR3 in DNA: TGTGCCAGCACGAACGGGGGGACAGGGGGCATCCACGAGCAGTACTTC. It translates to CASTNGGTGGIHEQYF. Together with reference TRBV19 and TRBJ2-7, the CDR3 gives the full variable domain: DGGITQSPKYLFRKEGQNVTLSCEQNLNHDAMYWYRQDPGQGLRLIYYSQIVNDFQKGDIAEGYSVSREKKESFPLTVTSAQKNPTAFYLCASTNGGTGGIHEQYFGPGTRLTVT.

The gene calls are TRBV6-6 and TRBJ1-3, with no clear D. CDR1 is MNHNY, CDR2 SVGAGI, per germline (reference sequence). The V end lost 6 bases, the J end lost 1 base, and 10 bases lay between the germline ends. The CDR3 is 14 residues long. CDR3: CASSSTLSGNTIYF. The CDR3 nucleotides read TGTGCCAGCAGCTCGACTCTTTCTGGAAACACCATATATTTT.

The rearrangement uses TRBV5-1 and TRBJ1-2; TRBD1 aligns across 9 bases. Germline assignment: CDR1 SGHRS and CDR2 YFSETQ. V trimming: 6 bases; J trimming: 7 bases; junction bases outside the gene matches: 13. This CDR3 is built from 15 residues. The CDR3 loop reads CASTFSSTGGFGYTF. The CDR3 DNA is TGCGCCAGCACCTTCTCCTCAACAGGGGGCTTTGGCTACACCTTC.